The text below deals with one TCR beta chain. The method was immunoSEQ multiplex PCR; TCRdb's version includes in-frame clones alone and lacks a portion of them. The sample has about 73,000 clones, about 90% seen once. This sample was taken from a study of control samples from healthy donors and cancer patients. J gave up 5 bases and V 5 bases, and 9 bases lay outside the gene matches. Germline V lookup: CDR1 SGHAT, CDR2 FQNNGV. This CDR3 region has 16 residues. The sequenced sample was blood. The chain has TRBV11-2 and TRBJ2-5; TRBD1 agrees at 12 bases. The TCR comes from a woman aged 50 to 65 in good health. This CDR3 is CASSLGDRGQYETQYF. CDR3 nucleotides: TGTGCCAGCAGCCTAGGGGACAGGGGGCAATACGAGACCCAGTACTTC.